This T cell receptor (beta chain) was recovered during a study of blood T cells in healthy people across ages. Study results and limitations: Strong correlation was found linking TCR beta diversity to naive T cell percentage. Per-million-T-cell TCR beta diversity fell roughly linearly with age.

Combining a sample-barcoded 5' primer with a J-beta primer mix, a second PCR ran for roughly 7 to 11 cycles. TCRdb processed the 5' RACE reads anew with MiXCR; each CDR3 protein has one entry. The sample consists of some 900,000 distinct CDR3 sequences, more than 25% of them appearing once. Per germline, CDR1 DFQATT and CDR2 SNEGSKA (reference sequence). Deletions cut 5 bases from V and 8 bases from J, with 13 bases between. The CDR3 sequence is 13 residues long. In the case of this clonotype: Its specificity is not known. This may arise from a read error, as a much more abundant clone is one base away.

What was sequenced was blood. This chain connects TRBV20-1 to TRBJ1-6; unclear D gene. This sequence originates from a woman of 80 years or more in good health. This CDR3 is CSAGRVGDSPLHF. CDR3 nucleotides: TGCAGTGCTGGCCGGGTGGGAGATTCACCCCTCCACTTT.